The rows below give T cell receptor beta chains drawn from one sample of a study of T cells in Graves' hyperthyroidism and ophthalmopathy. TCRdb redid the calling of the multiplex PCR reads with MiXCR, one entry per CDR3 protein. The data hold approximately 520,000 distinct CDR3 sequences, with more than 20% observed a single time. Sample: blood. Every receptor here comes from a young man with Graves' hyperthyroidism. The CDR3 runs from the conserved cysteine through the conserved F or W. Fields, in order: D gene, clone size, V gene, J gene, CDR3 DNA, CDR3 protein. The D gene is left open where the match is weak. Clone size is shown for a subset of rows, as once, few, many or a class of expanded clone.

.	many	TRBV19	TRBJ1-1	TGTGCCAGTAGTATCGGCGGAGGCACTGAAGCTTTCTTT	CASSIGGGTEAFF
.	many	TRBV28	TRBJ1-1	TGTGCCAGCAGTTTAAGAGGGAGCTGGACTGAAGCTTTCTTT	CASSLRGSWTEAFF
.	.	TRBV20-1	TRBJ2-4	TGCAGTGCGCCTAAGGGACTCGCGAACATTCAGTACTTC	CSAPKGLANIQYF
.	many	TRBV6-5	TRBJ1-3	TGTGCCAGCAGTTCGGATGACTCTGGAAACACCATATATTTT	CASSSDDSGNTIYF
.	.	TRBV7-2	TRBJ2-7	TGTGCCAGCAGCTTAGCATACGGACAGTACTACGAGCAGTACTTC	CASSLAYGQYYEQYF
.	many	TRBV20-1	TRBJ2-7	TGCAGTGCTAGAGATCGCGGTACAGACCTCTACGAGCAGTACTTC	CSARDRGTDLYEQYF
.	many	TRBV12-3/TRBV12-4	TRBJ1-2	TGTGCCAGCAGTTCCTACCAGAGGGGGGCGGCCTATGGCTACACCTTC	CASSSYQRGAAYGYTF
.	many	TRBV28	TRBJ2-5	TGTGCCAGCAGTTTATCTAGACTCAGCGAAGAGACCCAGTACTTC	CASSLSRLSEETQYF
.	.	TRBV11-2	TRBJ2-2	TGTGCCAGCAGCCCTACTAGGGTCGGGGAGCTGCTTTTT	CASSPTRVGELLF
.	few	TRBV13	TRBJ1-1	TGTGCCAGCAGCCCTCAAGGTCCCGGGGCGGGTGAAGCTTTCTTT	CASSPQGPGAGEAFF
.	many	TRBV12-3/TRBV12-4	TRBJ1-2	TGTGCCAGCAGTTTCGGGGACCGCTATGGCTACACCTTC	CASSFGDRYGYTF
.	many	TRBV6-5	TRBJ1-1	TGTGCCAGCATCAACCAGGGTGAAGCTTTCTTT	CASINQGEAFF
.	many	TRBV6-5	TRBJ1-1	TGTGCCAGCAGTTATACAGGGTACGAAGCTTTCTTT	CASSYTGYEAFF
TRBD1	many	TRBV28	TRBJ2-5	TGTGCCAGCAGTTTAGGCTCCGGGACAGATTTCCAAGAGACCCAGTACTTC	CASSLGSGTDFQETQYF
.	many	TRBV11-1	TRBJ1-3	TGTGCCAGCAGCTTATTGGGCATATTCTCTGGAAACACCATATATTTT	CASSLLGIFSGNTIYF
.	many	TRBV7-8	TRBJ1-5	TGTGCCAGCAGCTCAAATCAGCCCCAGCATTTT	CASSSNQPQHF
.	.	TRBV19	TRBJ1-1	TGTGCCAGTAGTACGGGAGGGTCCAGACGGGTTATAAGCCCTGAAGCTTTCTTT	CASSTGGSRRVISPEAFF
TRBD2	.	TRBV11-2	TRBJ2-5	TGTGCCAGCAGCTTAAATGGACTAGCGGGGGGGTACCAAGAGACCCAGTACTTC	CASSLNGLAGGYQETQYF
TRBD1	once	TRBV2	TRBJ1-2	TGTGCCAGCACCGGGGACAGGGGGAAGGATGGCTACACCTTC	CASTGDRGKDGYTF
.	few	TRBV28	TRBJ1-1	TGTGCCAGCACCCCAGAGGGGCCGAGAACTGAAGCTTTCTTT	CASTPEGPRTEAFF
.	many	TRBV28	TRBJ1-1	TGTGCCAGCAGTTTATGGACACCGACTCCGAACACTGAAGCTTTCTTT	CASSLWTPTPNTEAFF
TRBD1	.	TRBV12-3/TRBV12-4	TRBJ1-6	TGTGCCAGCACTGAGGGACAGGGCGTTTCACCCCTCCACTTT	CASTEGQGVSPLHF
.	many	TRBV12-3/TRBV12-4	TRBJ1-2	TGTGCCAGCAGTTCCCGACGAGGCGGCTACACCTTC	CASSSRRGGYTF
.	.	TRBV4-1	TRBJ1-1	TGCGCCAGCAGCCCTCGGACCGGGTGGACTGAAGCTTTCTTT	CASSPRTGWTEAFF
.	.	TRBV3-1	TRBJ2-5	TGTGCCAGCAGCCACCCTCCCTGGCAGGGGAATGGTGAGACCCAGTACTTC	CASSHPPWQGNGETQYF
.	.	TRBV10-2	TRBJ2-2	TGCGCCAGCAGTGAAGTCCTGTGGGCCGGGGAGCTGTTTTTT	CASSEVLWAGELFF
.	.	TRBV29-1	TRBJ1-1	TGCAGCGTTGAGACAGGTGAAGCTTTCTTT	CSVETGEAFF
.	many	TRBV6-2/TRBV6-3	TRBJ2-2	TGTGCCAGCAGTTACCTAGACACCGGGGAGCTGTTTTTT	CASSYLDTGELFF
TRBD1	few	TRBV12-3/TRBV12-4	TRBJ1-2	TGTGCCAGCAGTCTCGTACGGACAGGGAGATATGGCTACACCTTC	CASSLVRTGRYGYTF
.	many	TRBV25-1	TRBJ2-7	TGTGCCAGCAGTGGGCCCGAGGACCGACGTTCCTACGAGCAGTACTTC	CASSGPEDRRSYEQYF
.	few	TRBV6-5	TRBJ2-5	TGTGCCAGCAGTTACTCCCTACAGGGCCGAGAGACCCAGTACTTC	CASSYSLQGRETQYF
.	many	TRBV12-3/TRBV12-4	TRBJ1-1	TGTGCCAGCAAAACAGGGAGGGACACTGAAGCTTTCTTT	CASKTGRDTEAFF
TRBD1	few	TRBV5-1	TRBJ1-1	TGCGCCAGCAGCTTCGCTCCGGGACAGGGAGAAAACACTGAAGCTTTCTTT	CASSFAPGQGENTEAFF
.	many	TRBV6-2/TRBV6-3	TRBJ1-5	TGTGCCAGCAACGACCTGGGGCCCCAGCATTTT	CASNDLGPQHF
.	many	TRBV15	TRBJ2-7	TGTGCCACCAGCAGAGATCCGACAGCTACCTACGAGCAGTACTTC	CATSRDPTATYEQYF
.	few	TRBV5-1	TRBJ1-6	TGCGCCAGCAGCTTGGTTTCTCAGGGAGGTTGGAATTCACCCCTCCACTTT	CASSLVSQGGWNSPLHF
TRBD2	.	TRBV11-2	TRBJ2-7	TGTGCCAGCAGCTCGGTCCGGGGGGAAATTCGGTACGAGCAGTACTTC	CASSSVRGEIRYEQYF